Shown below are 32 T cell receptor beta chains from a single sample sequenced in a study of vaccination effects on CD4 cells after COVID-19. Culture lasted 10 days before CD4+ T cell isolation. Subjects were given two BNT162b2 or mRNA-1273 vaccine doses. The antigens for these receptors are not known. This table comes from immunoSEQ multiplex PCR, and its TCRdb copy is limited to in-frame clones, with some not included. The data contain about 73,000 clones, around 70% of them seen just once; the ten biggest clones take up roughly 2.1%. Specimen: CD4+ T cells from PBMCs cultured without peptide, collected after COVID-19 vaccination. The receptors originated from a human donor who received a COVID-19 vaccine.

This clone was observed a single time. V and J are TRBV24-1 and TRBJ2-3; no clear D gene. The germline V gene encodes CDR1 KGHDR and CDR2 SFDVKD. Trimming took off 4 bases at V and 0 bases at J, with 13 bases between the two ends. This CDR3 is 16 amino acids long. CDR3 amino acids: CATSDPGPRSTDTQYF. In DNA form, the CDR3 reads TGTGCCACCAGTGACCCTGGACCGAGAAGCACAGATACGCAGTATTTT.

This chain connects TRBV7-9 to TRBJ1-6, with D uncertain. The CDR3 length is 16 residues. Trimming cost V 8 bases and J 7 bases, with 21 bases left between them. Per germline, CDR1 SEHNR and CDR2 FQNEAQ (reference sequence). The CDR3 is CASRDARGFINSPLHF. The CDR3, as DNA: TGTGCCAGCCGCGATGCACGGGGTTTCATCAATTCACCCCTCCACTTT. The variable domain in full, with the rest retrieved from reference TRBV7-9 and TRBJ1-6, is DTGVSQNPRHKITKRGQNVTFRCDPISEHNRLYWYRQTLGQGPEFLTYFQNEAQLEKSRLLSDRFSAERPKGSFSTLEIQRTEQGDSAMYLCASRDARGFINSPLHFGNGTRLTVT.

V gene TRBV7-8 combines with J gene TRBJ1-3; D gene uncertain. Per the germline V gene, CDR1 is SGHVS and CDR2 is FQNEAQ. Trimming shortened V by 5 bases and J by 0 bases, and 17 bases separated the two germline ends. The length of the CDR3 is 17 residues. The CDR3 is CASSPEVGRFSGNTIYF. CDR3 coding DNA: TGTGCCAGCAGCCCGGAGGTCGGACGTTTCTCTGGAAACACCATATATTTT.

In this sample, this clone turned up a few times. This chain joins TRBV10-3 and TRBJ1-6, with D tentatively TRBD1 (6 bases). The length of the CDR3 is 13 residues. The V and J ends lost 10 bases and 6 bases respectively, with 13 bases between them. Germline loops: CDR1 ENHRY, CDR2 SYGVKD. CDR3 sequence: CATRDTINSPLHF. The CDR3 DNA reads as TGTGCCACCCGGGACACTATTAATTCACCCCTCCACTTT.

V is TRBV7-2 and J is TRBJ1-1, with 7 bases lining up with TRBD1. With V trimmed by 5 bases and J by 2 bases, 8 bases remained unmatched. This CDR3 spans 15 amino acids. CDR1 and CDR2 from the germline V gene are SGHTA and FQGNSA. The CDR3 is CASSEHRGINTEAFF. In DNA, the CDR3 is TGTGCCAGCAGCGAACACAGGGGAATAAACACTGAAGCTTTCTTT. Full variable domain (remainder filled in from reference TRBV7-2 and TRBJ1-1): GAGVSQSPSNKVTEKGKDVELRCDPISGHTALYWYRQSLGQGLEFLIYFQGNSAPDKSGLPSDRFSAERTGGSVSTLTIQRTQQEDSAVYLCASSEHRGINTEAFFGQGTRLTVV.

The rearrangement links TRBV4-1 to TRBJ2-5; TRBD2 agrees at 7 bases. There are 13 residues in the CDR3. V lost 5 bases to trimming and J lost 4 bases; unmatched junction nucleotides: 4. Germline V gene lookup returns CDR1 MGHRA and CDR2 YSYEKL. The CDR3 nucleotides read TGCGCCAGCAGCAAGGGACTATCAGAGACCCAGTACTTC. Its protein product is CASSKGLSETQYF.

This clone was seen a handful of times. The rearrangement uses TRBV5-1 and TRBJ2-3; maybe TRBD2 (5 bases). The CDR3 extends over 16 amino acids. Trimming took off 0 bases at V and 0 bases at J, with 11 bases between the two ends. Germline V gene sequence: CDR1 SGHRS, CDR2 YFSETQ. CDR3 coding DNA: TGCGCCAGCAGCTTGGTGGGTAGCGAGAGCACAGATACGCAGTATTTT. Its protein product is CASSLVGSESTDTQYF.

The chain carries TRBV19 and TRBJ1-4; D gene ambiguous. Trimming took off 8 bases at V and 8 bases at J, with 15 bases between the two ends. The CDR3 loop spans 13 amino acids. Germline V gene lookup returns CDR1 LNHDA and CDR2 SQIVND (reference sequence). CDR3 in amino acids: CASSHRPTEKLFF. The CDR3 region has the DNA TGTGCCAGTTCACACAGACCGACCGAAAAACTGTTTTTT.

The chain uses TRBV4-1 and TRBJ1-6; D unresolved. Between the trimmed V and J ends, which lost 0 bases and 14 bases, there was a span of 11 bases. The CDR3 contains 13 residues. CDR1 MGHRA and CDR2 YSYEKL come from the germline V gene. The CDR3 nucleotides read TGCGCCAGCAGCCAAGATGCAGGTATGACCCTCCACTTT. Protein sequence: CASSQDAGMTLHF.

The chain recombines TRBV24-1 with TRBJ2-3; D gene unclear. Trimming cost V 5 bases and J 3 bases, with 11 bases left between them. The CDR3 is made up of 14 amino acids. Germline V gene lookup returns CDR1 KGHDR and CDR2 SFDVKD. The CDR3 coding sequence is TGTGCCACCAGTGGCATAGGCAGGACAGATACGCAGTATTTT. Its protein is CATSGIGRTDTQYF.

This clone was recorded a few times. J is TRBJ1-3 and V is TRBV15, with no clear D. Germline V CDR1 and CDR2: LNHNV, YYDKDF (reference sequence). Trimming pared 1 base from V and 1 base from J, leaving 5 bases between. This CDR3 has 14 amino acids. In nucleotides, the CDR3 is TGTGCCACCAGCAGAGGGGCGTCTGGAAACACCATATATTTT. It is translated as CATSRGASGNTIYF.

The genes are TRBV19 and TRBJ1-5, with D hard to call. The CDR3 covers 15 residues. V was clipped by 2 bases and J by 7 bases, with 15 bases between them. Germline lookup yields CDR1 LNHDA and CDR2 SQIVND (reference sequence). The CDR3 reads CASSIFVLQRQPQHF. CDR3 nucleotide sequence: TGTGCCAGTAGTATATTCGTGCTACAGAGGCAGCCCCAGCATTTT.

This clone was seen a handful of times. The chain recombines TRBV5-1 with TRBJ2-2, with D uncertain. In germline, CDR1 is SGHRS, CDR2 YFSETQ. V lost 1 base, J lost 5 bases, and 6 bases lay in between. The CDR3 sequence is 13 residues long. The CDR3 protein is CASSLMGTGELFF. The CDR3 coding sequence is TGCGCCAGCAGCTTGATGGGGACCGGGGAGCTGTTTTTT.

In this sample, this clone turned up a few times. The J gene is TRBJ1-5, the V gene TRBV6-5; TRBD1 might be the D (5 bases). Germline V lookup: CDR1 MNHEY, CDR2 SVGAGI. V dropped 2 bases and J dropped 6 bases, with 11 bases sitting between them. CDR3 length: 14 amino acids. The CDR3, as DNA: TGTGCCAGCAGTTACGAGGGGCTGGCTCAGCCCCAGCATTTT. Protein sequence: CASSYEGLAQPQHF.

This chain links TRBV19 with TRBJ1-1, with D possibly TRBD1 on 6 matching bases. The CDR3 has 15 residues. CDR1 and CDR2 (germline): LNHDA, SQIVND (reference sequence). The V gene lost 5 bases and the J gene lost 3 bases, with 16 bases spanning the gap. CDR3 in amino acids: CASSPGGGGDTEAFF. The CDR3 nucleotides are TGTGCCAGTAGTCCCGGGGGGGGCGGGGACACTGAAGCTTTCTTT. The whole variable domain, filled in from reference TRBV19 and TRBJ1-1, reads DGGITQSPKYLFRKEGQNVTLSCEQNLNHDAMYWYRQDPGQGLRLIYYSQIVNDFQKGDIAEGYSVSREKKESFPLTVTSAQKNPTAFYLCASSPGGGGDTEAFFGQGTRLTVV.

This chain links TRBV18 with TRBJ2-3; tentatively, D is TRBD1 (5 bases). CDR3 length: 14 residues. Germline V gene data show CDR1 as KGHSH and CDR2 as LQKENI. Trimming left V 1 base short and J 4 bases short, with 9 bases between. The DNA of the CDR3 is TGTGCCAGCTCACCACTAGGGGCGGCAGATACGCAGTATTTT. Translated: CASSPLGAADTQYF.

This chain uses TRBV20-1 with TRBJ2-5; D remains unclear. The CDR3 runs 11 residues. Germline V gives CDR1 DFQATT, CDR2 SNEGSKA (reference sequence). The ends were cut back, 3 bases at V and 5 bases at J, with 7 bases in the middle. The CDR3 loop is CSARVGETQYF. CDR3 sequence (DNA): TGCAGTGCTAGGGTGGGTGAGACCCAGTACTTC.

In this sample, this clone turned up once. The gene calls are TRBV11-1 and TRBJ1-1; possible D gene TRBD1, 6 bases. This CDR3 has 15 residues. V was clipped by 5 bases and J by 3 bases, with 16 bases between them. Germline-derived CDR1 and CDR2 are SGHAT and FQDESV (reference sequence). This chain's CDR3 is CASSRSGVPDTEAFF. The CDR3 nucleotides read TGTGCCAGCAGCCGATCAGGGGTACCAGACACTGAAGCTTTCTTT.

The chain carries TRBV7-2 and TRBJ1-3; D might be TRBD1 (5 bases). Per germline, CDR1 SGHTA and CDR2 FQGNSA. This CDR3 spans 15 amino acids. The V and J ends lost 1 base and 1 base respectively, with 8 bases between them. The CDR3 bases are TGTGCCAGCAGCTTAGGACAGCTTTCTGGAAACACCATATATTTT. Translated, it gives CASSLGQLSGNTIYF.

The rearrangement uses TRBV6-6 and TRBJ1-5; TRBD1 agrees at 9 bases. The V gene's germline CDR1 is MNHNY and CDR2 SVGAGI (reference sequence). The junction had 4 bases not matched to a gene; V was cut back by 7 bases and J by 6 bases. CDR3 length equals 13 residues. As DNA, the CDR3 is TGTGCCAGCACCAGGGACAGGGTTCAGCCCCAGCATTTT. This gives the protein CASTRDRVQPQHF.

This CDR3 is CASSLYRGPSYGYTF. DNA for the CDR3: TGTGCCAGCAGCTTATACAGGGGGCCCTCCTATGGCTACACCTTC. The chain links TRBV13 to TRBJ1-2; 9 bases are a match to TRBD1. There are 15 residues in the CDR3. The V and J ends lost 2 bases and 4 bases, in that order; junction bases with no gene match: 5. Looked up from germline, CDR1 is PRHDT and CDR2 is FYEKMQ (reference sequence).

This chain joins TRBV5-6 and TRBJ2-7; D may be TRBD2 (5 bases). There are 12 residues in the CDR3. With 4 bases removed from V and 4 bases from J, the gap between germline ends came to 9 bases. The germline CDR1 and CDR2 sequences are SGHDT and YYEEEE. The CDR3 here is CASSLGEYEQYV. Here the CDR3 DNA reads TGTGCCAGCAGCCTCGGGGAATACGAGCAGTACGTC.

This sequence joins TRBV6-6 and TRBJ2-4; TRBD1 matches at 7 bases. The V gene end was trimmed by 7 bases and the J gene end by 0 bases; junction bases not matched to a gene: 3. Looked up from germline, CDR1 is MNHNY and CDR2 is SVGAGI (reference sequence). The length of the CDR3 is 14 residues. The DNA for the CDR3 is TGTGCCAGCAACAACAGGGGAGCCAAAAACATTCAGTACTTC. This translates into CASNNRGAKNIQYF.

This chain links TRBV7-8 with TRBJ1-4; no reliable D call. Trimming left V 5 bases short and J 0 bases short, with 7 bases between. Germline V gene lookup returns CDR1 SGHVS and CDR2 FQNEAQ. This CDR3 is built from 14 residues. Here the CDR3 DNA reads TGTGCCAGCAGCCGGGTTGCAACTAATGAAAAACTGTTTTTT. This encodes CASSRVATNEKLFF.

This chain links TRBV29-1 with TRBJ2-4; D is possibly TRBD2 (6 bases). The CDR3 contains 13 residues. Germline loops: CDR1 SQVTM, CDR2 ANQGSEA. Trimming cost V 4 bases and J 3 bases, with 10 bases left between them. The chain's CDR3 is CSVGAGGKNIQYF. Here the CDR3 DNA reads TGCAGCGTTGGGGCCGGGGGCAAAAACATTCAGTACTTC.

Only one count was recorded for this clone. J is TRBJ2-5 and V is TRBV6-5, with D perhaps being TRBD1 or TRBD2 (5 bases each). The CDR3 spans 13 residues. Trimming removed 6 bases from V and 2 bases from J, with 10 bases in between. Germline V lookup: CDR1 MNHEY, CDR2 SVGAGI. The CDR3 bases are TGTGCCAGCAGACGGGACGGGCAAGAGACCCAGTACTTC. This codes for CASRRDGQETQYF.

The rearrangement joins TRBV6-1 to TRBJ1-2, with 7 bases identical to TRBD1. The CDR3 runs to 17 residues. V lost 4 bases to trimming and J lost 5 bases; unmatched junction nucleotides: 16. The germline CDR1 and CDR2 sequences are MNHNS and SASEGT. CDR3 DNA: TGTGCCAGCAGTGCGGTAACAGGGGCGGTCGATTGGTATGGCTACACCTTC. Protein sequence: CASSAVTGAVDWYGYTF.

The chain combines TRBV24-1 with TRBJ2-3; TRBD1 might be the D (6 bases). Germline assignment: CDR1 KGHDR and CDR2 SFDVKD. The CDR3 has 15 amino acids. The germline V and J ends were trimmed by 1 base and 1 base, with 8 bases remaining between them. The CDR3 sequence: CATSDFNRGTDTQYF. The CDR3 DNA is TGTGCCACCAGTGATTTTAACAGGGGCACAGATACGCAGTATTTT.

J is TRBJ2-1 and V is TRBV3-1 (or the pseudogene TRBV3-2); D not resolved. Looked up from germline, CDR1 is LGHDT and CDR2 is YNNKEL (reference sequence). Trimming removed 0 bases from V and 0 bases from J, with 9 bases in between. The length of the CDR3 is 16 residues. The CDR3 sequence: CASSQDVTYSYNEQFF. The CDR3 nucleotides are TGTGCCAGCAGCCAAGATGTAACATACTCCTACAATGAGCAGTTCTTC.

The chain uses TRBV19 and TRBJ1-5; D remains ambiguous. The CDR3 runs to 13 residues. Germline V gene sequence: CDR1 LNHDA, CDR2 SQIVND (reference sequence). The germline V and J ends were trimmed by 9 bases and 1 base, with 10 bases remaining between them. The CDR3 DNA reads TGTGCCAGCAGGACCGGCAGCAATCAGCCCCAGCATTTT. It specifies CASRTGSNQPQHF.

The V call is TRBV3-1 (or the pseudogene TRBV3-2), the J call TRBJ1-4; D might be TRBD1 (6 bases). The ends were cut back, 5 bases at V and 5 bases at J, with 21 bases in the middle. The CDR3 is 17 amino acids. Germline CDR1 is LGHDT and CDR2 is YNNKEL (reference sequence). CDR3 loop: CASSGGGAGQRNEKLFF. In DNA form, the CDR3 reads TGTGCCAGCAGCGGAGGAGGCGCCGGACAGAGGAATGAAAAACTGTTTTTT.

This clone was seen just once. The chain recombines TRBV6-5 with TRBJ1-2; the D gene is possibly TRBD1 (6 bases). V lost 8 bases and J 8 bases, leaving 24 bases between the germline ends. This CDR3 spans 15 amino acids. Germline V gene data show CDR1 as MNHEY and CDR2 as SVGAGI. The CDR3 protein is CASPPFPGGAGGYTF. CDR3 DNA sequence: TGTGCCAGCCCGCCTTTCCCGGGGGGCGCAGGGGGCTACACCTTC.